This T cell receptor beta chain was captured by sequencing in a study of spatial heterogeneity in lung cancer. On each TCR cDNA molecule, a unique molecular identifier was present. TCRdb recomputed calls from the 5' RACE reads with MiXCR, one row per CDR3 protein. The sample has about 92,000 distinct CDR3 sequences, approximately 12% seen once. This sample's time point: sample taken at primary tumor resection. In each case, whole RNA from tumor, nontumor lung or frozen PBMC was sequenced unsorted. Untreated early-stage non-small cell lung cancer patients, over 55 in total, were the donors. Trimming removed 7 bases from V and 5 bases from J, with 18 bases in between. Germline lookup yields CDR1 LNHDA and CDR2 SQIVND (reference sequence). The CDR3 sequence is 15 residues long.

Sample: PBMCs, taken at surgery. This receptor was obtained from a male donor with early-stage non-small cell lung cancer. The genes are TRBV19 and TRBJ1-5; D is possibly TRBD1 (5 bases). The CDR3 coding sequence is TGTGCCAGTACCAACGAGCGGAGGGGCGATCAGCCCCAGCATTTT. It is translated as CASTNERRGDQPQHF.